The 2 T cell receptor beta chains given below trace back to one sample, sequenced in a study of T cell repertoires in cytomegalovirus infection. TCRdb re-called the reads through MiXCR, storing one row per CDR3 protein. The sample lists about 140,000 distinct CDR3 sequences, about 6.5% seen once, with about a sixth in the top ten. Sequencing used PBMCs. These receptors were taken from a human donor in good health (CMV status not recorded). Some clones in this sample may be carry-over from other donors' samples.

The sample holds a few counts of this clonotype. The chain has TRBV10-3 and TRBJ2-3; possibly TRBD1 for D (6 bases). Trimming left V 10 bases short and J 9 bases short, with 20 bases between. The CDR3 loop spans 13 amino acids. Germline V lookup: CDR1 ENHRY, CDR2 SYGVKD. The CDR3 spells CASRQDPTSTQYF. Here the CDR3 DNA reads TGTGCCAGCAGACAGGACCCCACAAGCACGCAGTATTTT.

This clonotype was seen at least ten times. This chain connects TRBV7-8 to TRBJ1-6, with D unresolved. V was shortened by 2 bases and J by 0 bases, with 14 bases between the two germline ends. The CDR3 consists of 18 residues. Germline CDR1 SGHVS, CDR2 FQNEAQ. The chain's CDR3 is CASSLKATESSYNSPLHF. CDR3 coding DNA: TGTGCCAGCAGCTTAAAAGCGACGGAGAGCTCCTATAATTCACCCCTCCACTTT.